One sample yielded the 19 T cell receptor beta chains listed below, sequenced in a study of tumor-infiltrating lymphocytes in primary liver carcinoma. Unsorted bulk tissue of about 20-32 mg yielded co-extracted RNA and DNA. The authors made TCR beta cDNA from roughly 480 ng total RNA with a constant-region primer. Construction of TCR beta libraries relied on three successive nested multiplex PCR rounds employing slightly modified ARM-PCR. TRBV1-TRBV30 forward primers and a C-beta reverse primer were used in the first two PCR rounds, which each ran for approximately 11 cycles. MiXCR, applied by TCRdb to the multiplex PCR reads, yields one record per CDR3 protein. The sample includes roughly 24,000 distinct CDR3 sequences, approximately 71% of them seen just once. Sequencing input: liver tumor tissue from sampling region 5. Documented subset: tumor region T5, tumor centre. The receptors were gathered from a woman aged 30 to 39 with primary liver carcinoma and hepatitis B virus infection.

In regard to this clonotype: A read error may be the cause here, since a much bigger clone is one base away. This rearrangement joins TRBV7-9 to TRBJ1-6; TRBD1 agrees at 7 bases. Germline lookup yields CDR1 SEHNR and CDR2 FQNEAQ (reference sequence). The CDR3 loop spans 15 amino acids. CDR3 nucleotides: TGTGCCAGCAGCTTAGCAGAGGGGGGACAGTCACCCTTCCACTTT. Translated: CASSLAEGGQSPFHF.

The CDR3 nucleotides read TGCAGTGCTAGAGAGTCCGGGGGTCGAAGGGTCGTAGAGACCCAGTACTTC. Translation: CSARESGGRRVVETQYF. This chain connects TRBV20-1 to TRBJ2-5, with D possibly matching TRBD2 (6 bases). The CDR3 covers 17 residues. The ends were cut back, 0 bases at V and 4 bases at J, with 21 bases in the middle. Germline values: CDR1 DFQATT, CDR2 SNEGSKA (reference sequence).

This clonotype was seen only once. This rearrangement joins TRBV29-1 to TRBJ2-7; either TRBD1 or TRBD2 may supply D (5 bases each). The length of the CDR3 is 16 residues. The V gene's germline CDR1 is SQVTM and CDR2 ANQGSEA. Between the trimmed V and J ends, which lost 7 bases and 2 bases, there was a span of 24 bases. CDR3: CSARWIRDGHTYEQYF. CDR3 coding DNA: TGCAGCGCTAGATGGATCCGGGACGGACATACCTACGAGCAGTACTTC.

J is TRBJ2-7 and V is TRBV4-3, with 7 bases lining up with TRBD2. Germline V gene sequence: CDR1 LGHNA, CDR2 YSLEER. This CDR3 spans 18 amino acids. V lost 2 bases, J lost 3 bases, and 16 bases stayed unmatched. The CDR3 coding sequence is TGCGCCAGCAGCCAACCTGTGACGGGAGGTCACTTTAGCTACGAGCAGTACTTC. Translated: CASSQPVTGGHFSYEQYF.

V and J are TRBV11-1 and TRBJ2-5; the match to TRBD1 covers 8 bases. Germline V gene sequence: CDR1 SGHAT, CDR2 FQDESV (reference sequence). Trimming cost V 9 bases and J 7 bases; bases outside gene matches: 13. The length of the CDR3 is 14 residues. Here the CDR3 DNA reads TGTGCCAGAAACTGGGCAGGGGGCAGTGGGACCCAGTACTTC. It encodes CARNWAGGSGTQYF.

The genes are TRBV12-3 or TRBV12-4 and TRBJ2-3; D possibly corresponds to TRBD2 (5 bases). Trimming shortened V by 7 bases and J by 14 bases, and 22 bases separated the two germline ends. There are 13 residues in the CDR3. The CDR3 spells CASTSRGPDARYF. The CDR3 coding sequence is TGTGCCAGCACCTCCAGAGGGCCAGATGCGCGGTATTTT.

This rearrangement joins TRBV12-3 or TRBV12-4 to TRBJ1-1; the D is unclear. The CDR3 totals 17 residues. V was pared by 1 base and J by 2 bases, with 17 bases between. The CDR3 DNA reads TGTGCCAGCAGTTTAGGGCAGGATCGATTGGGTAACACTGAAGCTTTCTTT. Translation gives CASSLGQDRLGNTEAFF.

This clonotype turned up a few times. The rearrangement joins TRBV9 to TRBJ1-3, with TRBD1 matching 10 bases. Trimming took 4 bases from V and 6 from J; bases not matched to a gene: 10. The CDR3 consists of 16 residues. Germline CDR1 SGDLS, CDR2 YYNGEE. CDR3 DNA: TGTGCCAGCAGCCTTCGACCGGGACAGGGGTCAAACACCATATATTTT. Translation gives CASSLRPGQGSNTIYF.

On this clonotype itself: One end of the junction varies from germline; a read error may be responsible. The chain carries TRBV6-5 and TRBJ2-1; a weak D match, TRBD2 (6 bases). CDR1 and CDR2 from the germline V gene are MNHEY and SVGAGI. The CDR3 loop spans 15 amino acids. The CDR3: CASSWTIASYSEQFF. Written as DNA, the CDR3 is TGTGCCAGCAGTTGGACTATCGCGTCCTACAGTGAGCAGTTCTTT.

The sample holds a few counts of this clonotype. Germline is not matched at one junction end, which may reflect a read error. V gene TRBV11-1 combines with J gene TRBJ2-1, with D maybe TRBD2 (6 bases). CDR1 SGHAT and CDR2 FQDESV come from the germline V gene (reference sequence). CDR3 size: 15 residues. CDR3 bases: TGTGCTAGCAGGACCGGGACTGGCGGTTACGATGTGCAGTTCTTC. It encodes CASRTGTGGYDVQFF.

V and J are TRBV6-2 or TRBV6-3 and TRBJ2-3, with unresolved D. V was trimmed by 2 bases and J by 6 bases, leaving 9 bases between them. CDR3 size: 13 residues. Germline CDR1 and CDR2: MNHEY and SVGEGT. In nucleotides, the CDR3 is TGTGCCAGCAGTTACGAGATGTTGGATACGCAGTATTTT. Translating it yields CASSYEMLDTQYF.

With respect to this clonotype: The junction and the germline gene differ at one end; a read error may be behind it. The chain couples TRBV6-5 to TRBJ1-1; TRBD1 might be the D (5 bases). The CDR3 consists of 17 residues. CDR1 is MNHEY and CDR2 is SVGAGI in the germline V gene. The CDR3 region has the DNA TGTGCTAGCAGTTGCTCAGGGTACAACGGGTGGAACACTGAAGCTTTCTTT. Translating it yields CASSCSGYNGWNTEAFF.

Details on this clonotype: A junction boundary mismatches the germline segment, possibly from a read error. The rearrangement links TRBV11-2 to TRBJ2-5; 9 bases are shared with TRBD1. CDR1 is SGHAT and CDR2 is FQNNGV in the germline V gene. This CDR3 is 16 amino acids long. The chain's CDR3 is CVSSTRTGGTKETEYF. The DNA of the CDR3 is TGTGTCAGCAGCACAAGAACAGGGGGCACGAAAGAGACCGAGTACTTC.

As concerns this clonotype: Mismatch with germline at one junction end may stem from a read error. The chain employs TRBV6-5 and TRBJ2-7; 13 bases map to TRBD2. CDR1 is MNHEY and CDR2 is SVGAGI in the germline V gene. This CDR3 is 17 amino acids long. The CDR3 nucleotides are TGTGCTAGCAGCTTCGCCGGGACTAGCGGGAACTCCTACGAGCAATACTTC. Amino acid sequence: CASSFAGTSGNSYEQYF.

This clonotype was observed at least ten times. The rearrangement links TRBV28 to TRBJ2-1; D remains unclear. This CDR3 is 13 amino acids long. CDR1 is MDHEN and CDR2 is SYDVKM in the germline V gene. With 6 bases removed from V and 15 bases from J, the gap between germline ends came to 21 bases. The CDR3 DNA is TGTGCCAGCAGCATCAACACCCGAGCCTTGCGGTTCTTC. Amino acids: CASSINTRALRFF.

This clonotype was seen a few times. For the CDR3, the DNA is TGTGCCAGCAGCACCTATCTAGCAGGAGTATACAATGAGCAGTTCTTC. Protein: CASSTYLAGVYNEQFF. This chain uses TRBV11-2 with TRBJ2-1; possibly TRBD2 for D (5 bases). In germline, CDR1 is SGHAT, CDR2 FQNNGV. The CDR3 totals 16 residues. With 5 bases removed from V and 4 bases from J, the gap between germline ends came to 18 bases.

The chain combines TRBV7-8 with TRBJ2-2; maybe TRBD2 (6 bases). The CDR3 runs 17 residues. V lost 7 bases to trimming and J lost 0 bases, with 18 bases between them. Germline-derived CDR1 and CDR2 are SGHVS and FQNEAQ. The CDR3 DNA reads TGTGCCAGCAATACGCGGGGCCACACCCCGAACACCGGGGAGCTGTTTTTT. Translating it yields CASNTRGHTPNTGELFF.

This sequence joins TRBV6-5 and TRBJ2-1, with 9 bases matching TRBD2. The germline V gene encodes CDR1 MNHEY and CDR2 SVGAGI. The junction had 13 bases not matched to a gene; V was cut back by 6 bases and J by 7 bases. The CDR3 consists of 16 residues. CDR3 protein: CASSYGSREGRNEQFF. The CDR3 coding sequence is TGTGCCAGCAGCTACGGATCGCGGGAGGGCCGAAATGAGCAGTTCTTC.

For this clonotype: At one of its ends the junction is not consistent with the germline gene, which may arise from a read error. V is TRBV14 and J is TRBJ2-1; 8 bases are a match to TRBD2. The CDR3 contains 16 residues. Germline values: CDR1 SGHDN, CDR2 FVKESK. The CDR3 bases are TGTGCCAGGAGCCCATCCCTAGCGGGTAGGAGGAATGAGCAGTTCTTC. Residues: CARSPSLAGRRNEQFF.